One sample yielded the 13 T cell receptor beta chains listed below, sequenced in a study of radiation and T cells in renal cell carcinoma. The method was immunoSEQ multiplex PCR; TCRdb's version includes in-frame clones alone and lacks a portion of them. The sample consists of around 170,000 clones, 88% of them appearing once. The time point: blood 4 weeks post-SBRT, at nephrectomy. The treatment was: 15 Gy SBRT to primary tumor, nephrectomy 4 weeks later. The sample was blood, taken from a patient whose treatment included radiotherapy and nephrectomy. These receptors all stem from a woman aged 45 to 65 with renal cell carcinoma.

This sequence joins TRBV2 and TRBJ2-2, with D perhaps matching TRBD2 (5 bases). Trimming cost V 8 bases and J 6 bases, with 13 bases left between them. The CDR3 is 13 residues long. Germline assignment: CDR1 SNHLY and CDR2 FYNNEI. The CDR3 spells CASRQLVAGELFF. As DNA, the CDR3 is TGTGCCAGCCGCCAACTAGTGGCCGGGGAGCTGTTTTTT.

The CDR3 region is CASTLPEGQGRGELFF. CDR3 sequence (DNA): TGTGCCAGTACCCTCCCTGAGGGACAGGGCAGGGGGGAGCTGTTTTTT. The rearrangement links TRBV19 to TRBJ2-2, with 9 bases aligning to TRBD1. V lost 7 bases to trimming and J lost 8 bases; unmatched junction nucleotides: 14. This CDR3 region has 16 residues. CDR1 is LNHDA and CDR2 is SQIVND in the germline V gene (reference sequence).

V gene TRBV7-9 combines with J gene TRBJ1-2; perhaps TRBD1 as D (6 bases). CDR3 size: 12 residues. Germline assignment: CDR1 SEHNR and CDR2 FQNEAQ (reference sequence). The germline V and J ends were trimmed by 0 bases and 8 bases, with 7 bases remaining between them. The DNA for the CDR3 is TGTGCCAGCAGCTTAGCCGACAGGGGCTACACCTTC. This encodes CASSLADRGYTF.

The V gene is TRBV6-5, the J gene TRBJ1-1; a weak D match, TRBD1 (5 bases). Germline loops: CDR1 MNHEY, CDR2 SVGAGI. Trimming removed 6 bases from V and 1 base from J, with 9 bases in between. The CDR3 covers 13 residues. The CDR3 nucleotides read TGTGCCAGCAGAACGACAGAGAACACTGAAGCTTTCTTT. It translates to CASRTTENTEAFF.

CDR3 sequence (DNA): TGTGCCAGCAGTGGGACGGCGGGGTCTGAAGCTTTCTTT. Protein sequence: CASSGTAGSEAFF. This chain joins TRBV6-1 and TRBJ1-1; D unclear. Germline lookup yields CDR1 MNHNS and CDR2 SASEGT. This CDR3 spans 13 amino acids. V was trimmed by 4 bases and J by 6 bases, leaving 12 bases between them.

V is TRBV11-2 and J is TRBJ1-2; D not resolved. The CDR3 covers 13 residues. Per germline, CDR1 SGHAT and CDR2 FQNNGV. With 3 bases removed from V and 6 bases from J, the gap between germline ends came to 11 bases. The CDR3 DNA sequence: TGTGCCAGCAGCTTTAGGGATAAGGATGGCTACACCTTC. Its protein product is CASSFRDKDGYTF.

This chain connects TRBV5-1 to TRBJ2-7; 7 nucleotides align to TRBD2. Per germline, CDR1 SGHRS and CDR2 YFSETQ. This CDR3 contains 16 residues. The V segment lost 4 bases and the J segment 0 bases; nucleotides outside the gene matches: 10. The CDR3 DNA reads as TGCGCCAGCAGCATTCTACTAGCGACTAGCTCCTACGAGCAGTACTTC. It encodes CASSILLATSSYEQYF.

The chain's CDR3 is CASSRTGSSYEQYF. The CDR3 nucleotides are TGTGCCAGCAGCCGGACAGGGAGCTCCTACGAGCAGTACTTC. The rearrangement links TRBV7-2 to TRBJ2-7; 8 nucleotides match TRBD1. Looked up from germline, CDR1 is SGHTA and CDR2 is FQGNSA. Germline trimming cut 5 bases from V and 0 bases from J; bases unmatched to any gene: 3. CDR3 length: 14 residues.

This rearrangement joins TRBV2 to TRBJ2-3; 8 bases are shared with TRBD2. Germline CDR1 reads SNHLY; CDR2 reads FYNNEI. This CDR3 is 14 amino acids long. Trimming removed 3 bases from V and 3 bases from J; junction bases left unmatched: 2. The CDR3 nucleotides are TGTGCCAGCAGTGATACGGGAGGGACAGATACGCAGTATTTT. Translated, it gives CASSDTGGTDTQYF.

The rearrangement joins TRBV6-5 to TRBJ1-1; 9 bases map to TRBD1. CDR1 is MNHEY, CDR2 SVGAGI, per germline. Losses at the gene ends were 5 bases for V and 5 bases for J; bases not matched to a gene: 6. CDR3 size: 14 residues. The CDR3 loop reads CASSGRDRVTEAFF. For the CDR3, the DNA is TGTGCCAGCAGTGGCCGGGACAGGGTAACTGAAGCTTTCTTT.

Only one count was recorded for this clone. This chain links TRBV4-2 with TRBJ2-5; 7 bases align to TRBD2. The germline V gene has CDR1 LGHNA and CDR2 YNFKEQ. CDR3 length equals 13 residues. The junction had 0 bases not matched to a gene; V was cut back by 0 bases and J by 5 bases. The CDR3 region has the DNA TGTGCCAGCAGCCAAGATAGCGGGGAGACCCAGTACTTC. Its translation: CASSQDSGETQYF.

The gene calls are TRBV7-2 and TRBJ1-4; D remains unclear. The CDR3 is 16 residues long. The V gene's germline CDR1 is SGHTA and CDR2 FQGNSA. V was cut by 3 bases and J by 0 bases, with 11 bases left in between. For the CDR3, the DNA is TGTGCCAGCAGCTTCAGGAACGGTGCAACTAATGAAAAACTGTTTTTT. Its translation: CASSFRNGATNEKLFF.

In this sample, this clone turned up a few times. V usage is TRBV15 and J usage is TRBJ1-1; D remains ambiguous. The V end was cut by 6 bases, the J end by 4 bases, with 9 bases between. This CDR3 contains 12 residues. Germline lookup yields CDR1 LNHNV and CDR2 YYDKDF (reference sequence). The CDR3 loop is CATSLASTEAFF. The CDR3 DNA reads TGTGCCACCAGTCTAGCGAGCACTGAAGCTTTCTTT. Based on the CDR3 plus reference TRBV15 and TRBJ1-1, the full variable domain is DAMVIQNPRYQVTQFGKPVTLSCSQTLNHNVMYWYQQKSSQAPKLLFHYYDKDFNNEADTPDNFQSRRPNTSFCFLDIRSPGLGDTAMYLCATSLASTEAFFGQGTRLTVV.